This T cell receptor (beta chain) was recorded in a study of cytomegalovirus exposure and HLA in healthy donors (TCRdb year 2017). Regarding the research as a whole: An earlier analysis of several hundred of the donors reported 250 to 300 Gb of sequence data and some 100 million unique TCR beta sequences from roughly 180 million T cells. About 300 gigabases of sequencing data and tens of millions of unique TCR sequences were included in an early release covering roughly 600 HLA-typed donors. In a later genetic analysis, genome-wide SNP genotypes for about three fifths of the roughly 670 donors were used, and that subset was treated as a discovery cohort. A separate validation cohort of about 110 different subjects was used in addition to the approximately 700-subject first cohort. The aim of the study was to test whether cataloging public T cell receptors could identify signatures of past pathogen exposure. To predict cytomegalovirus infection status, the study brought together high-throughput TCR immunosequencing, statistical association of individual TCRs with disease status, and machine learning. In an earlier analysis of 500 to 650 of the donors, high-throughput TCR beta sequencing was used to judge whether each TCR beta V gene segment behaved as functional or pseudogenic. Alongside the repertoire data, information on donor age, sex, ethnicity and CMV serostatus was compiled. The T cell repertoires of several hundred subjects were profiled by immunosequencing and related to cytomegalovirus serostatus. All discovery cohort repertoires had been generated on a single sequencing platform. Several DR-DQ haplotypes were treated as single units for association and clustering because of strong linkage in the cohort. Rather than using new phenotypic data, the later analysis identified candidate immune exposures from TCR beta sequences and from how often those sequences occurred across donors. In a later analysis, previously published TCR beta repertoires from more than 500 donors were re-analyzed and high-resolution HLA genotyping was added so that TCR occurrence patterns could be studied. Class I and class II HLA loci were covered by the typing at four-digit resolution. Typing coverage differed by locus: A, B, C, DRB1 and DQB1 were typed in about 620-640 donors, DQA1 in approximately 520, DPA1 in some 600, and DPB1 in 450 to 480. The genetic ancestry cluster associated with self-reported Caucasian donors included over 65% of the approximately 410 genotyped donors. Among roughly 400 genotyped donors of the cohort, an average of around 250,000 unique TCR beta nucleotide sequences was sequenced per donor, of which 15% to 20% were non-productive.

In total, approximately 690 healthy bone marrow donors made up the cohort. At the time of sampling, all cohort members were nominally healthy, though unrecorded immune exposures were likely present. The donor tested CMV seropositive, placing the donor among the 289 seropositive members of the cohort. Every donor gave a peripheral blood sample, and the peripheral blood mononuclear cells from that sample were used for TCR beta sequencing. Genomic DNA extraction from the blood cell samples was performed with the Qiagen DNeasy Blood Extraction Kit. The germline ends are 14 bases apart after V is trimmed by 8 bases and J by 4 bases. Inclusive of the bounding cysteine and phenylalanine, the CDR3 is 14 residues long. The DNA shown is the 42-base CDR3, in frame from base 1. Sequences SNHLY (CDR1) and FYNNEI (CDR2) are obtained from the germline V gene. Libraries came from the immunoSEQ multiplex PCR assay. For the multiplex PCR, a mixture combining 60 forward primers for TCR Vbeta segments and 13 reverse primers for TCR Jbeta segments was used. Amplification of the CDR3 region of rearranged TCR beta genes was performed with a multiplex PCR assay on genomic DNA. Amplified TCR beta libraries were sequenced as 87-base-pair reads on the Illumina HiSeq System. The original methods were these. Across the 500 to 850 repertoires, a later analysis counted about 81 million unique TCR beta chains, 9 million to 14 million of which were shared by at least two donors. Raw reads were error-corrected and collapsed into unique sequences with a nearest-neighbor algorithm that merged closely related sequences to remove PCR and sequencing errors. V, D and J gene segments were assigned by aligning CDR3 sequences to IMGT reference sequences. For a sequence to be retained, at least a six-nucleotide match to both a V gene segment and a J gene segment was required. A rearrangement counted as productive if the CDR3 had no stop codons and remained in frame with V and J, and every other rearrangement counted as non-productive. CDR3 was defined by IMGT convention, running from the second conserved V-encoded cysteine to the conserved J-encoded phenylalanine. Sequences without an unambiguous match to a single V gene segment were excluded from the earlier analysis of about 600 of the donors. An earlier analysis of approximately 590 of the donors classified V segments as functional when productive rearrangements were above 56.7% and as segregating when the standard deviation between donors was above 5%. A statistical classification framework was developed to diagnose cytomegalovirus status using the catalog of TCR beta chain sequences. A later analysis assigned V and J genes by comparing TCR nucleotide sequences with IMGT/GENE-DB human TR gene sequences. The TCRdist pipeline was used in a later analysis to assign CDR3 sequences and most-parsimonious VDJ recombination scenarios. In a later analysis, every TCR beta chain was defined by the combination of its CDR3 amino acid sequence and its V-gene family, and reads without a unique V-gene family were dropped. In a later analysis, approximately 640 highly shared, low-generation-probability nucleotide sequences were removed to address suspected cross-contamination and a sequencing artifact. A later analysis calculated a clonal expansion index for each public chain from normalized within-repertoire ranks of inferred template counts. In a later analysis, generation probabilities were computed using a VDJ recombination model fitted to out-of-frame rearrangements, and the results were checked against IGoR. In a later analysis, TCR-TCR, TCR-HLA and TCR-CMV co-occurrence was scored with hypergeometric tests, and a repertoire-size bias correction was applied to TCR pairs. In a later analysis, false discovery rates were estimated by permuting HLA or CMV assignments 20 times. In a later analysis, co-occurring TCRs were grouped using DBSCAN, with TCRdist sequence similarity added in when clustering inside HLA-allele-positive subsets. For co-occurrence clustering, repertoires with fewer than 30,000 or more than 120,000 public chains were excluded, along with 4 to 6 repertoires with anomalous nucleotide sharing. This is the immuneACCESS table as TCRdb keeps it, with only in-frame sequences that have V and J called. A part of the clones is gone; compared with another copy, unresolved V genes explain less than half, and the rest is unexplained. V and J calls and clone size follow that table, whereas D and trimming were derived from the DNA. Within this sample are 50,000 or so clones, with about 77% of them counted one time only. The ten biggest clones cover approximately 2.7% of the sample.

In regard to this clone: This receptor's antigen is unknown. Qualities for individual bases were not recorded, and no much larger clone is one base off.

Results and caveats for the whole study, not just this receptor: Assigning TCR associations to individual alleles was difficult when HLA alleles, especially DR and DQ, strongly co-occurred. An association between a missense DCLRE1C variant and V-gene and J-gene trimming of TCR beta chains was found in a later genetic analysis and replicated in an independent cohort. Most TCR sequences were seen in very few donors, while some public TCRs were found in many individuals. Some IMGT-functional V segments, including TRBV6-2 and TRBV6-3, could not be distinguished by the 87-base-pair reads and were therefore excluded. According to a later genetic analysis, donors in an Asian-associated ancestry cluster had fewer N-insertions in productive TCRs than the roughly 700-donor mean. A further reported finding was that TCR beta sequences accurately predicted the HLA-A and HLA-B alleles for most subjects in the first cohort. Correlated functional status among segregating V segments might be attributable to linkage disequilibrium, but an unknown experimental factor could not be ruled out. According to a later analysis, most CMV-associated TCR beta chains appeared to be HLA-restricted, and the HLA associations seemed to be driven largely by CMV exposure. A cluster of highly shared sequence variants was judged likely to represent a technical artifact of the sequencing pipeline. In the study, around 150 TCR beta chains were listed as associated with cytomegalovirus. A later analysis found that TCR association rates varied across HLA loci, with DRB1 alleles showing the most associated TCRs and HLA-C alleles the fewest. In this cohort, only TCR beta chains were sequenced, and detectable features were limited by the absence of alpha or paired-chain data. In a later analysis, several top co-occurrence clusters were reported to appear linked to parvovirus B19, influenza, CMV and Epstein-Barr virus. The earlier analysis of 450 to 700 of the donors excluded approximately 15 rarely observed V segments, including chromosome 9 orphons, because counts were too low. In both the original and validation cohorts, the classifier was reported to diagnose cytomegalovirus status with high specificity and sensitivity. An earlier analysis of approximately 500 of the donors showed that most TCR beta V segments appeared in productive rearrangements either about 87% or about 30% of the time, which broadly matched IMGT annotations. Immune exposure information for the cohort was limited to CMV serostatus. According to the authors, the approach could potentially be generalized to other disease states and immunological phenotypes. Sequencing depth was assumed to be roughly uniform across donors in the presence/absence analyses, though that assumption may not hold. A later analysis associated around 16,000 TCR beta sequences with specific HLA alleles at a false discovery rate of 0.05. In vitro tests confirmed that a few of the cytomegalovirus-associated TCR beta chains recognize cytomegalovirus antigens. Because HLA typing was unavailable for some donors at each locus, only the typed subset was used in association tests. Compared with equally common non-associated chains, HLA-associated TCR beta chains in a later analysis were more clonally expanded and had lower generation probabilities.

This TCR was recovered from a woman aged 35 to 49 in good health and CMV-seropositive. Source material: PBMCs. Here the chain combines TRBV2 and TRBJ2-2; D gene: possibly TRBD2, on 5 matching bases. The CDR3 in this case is CASGLEGGTGELFF. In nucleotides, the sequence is TGTGCCAGCGGGCTCGAGGGCGGCACCGGGGAGCTGTTTTTT. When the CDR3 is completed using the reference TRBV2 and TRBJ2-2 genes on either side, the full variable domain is EPEVTQTPSHQVTQMGQEVILRCVPISNHLYFYWYRQILGQKVEFLVSFYNNEISEKSEIFDDQFSVERPDGSNFTLKIRSTKLEDSAMYFCASGLEGGTGELFFGEGSRLTVL.